The 30 T cell receptor beta chains below were found in one sample sequenced in a study of cytomegalovirus exposure and HLA in healthy donors. Sequencing was performed with immunoSEQ multiplex PCR; in TCRdb, only in-frame clones are kept and a portion is missing. The table shows 52,000 or so clones, with approximately 92% occurring only once. Sequenced sample: PBMCs. The receptor set was obtained from a woman aged 18-29 years in good health and CMV-seronegative.

This rearrangement joins TRBV30 to TRBJ1-1; the D is unclear. From germline, CDR1 is GTSNPN and CDR2 SVGIG (reference sequence). This CDR3 is built from 13 residues. Trimming removed 1 base at V and 1 base at J, with 7 bases between. The CDR3 nucleotides are TGTGCCTGGAGTGCAACAAGGAACACTGAAGCTTTCTTT. The encoded protein is CAWSATRNTEAFF. The whole variable domain, remainder taken from reference TRBV30 and TRBJ1-1, is SQTIHQWPATLVQPVGSPLSLECTVEGTSNPNLYWYRQAAGRGLQLLFYSVGIGQISSEVPQNLSASRPQDRQFILSSKKLLLSDSGFYLCAWSATRNTEAFFGQGTRLTVV.

The gene calls are TRBV7-2 and TRBJ2-5, with 9 bases lining up with TRBD1. The V and J ends lost 1 base and 5 bases, in that order; junction bases with no gene match: 5. CDR3 length equals 15 residues. The germline CDR1 and CDR2 sequences are SGHTA and FQGNSA. The CDR3 loop reads CASSLGGTGLETQYF. Here the CDR3 DNA reads TGTGCCAGCAGCTTAGGGGGGACAGGGCTGGAGACCCAGTACTTC.

V and J are TRBV28 and TRBJ2-3; D is undetermined. V was cut by 4 bases and J by 6 bases, with 20 bases left in between. Germline loops: CDR1 MDHEN, CDR2 SYDVKM. The length of the CDR3 is 16 residues. CDR3 nucleotide sequence: TGTGCCAGCAGTTATCCCCTGCCCGGCGGTGGGGATACGCAGTATTTT. This encodes CASSYPLPGGGDTQYF.

J is TRBJ2-7 and V is TRBV6-1; 7 positions match TRBD1. The germline gives CDR1 MNHNS, CDR2 SASEGT. V lost 4 bases, J lost 0 bases, and 9 bases stayed unmatched. The CDR3 has 16 amino acids. CDR3: CASSGSETGISYEQYF. The CDR3 DNA follows: TGTGCCAGCAGTGGTTCCGAGACAGGGATCTCCTACGAGCAGTACTTC.

The chain couples TRBV4-1 to TRBJ2-3; unclear D gene. Deletions cut 3 bases from V and 0 bases from J, with 10 bases between. From germline, CDR1 is MGHRA and CDR2 YSYEKL. The CDR3 contains 15 residues. The CDR3 sequence: CASSHQDSSTDTQYF. CDR3 DNA sequence: TGCGCCAGCAGCCACCAAGACTCGAGCACAGATACGCAGTATTTT.

This rearrangement joins TRBV21-1 to TRBJ2-3; the table's D call, TRBD2, has no DNA check behind it. TRBV21-1 is recorded as a pseudogene. CDR3 length equals 18 residues. CDR3 residues: CASSRPGTSGGAKDTQYF. The CDR3 DNA follows: TGTGCCAGCAGCCGACCCGGGACTAGCGGGGGGGCCAAGGATACGCAGTATTTT.

This clone was seen repeatedly, ten times or more. The V gene is TRBV19, the J gene TRBJ1-5; the D is unclear. Trimming cost V 5 bases and J 5 bases, with 7 bases left between them. The V gene's germline CDR1 is LNHDA and CDR2 SQIVND (reference sequence). The CDR3 runs 12 residues. The CDR3 loop reads CASSVRDQPQHF. The CDR3 nucleotides are TGTGCCAGTAGTGTGAGAGATCAGCCCCAGCATTTT.

V gene TRBV29-1 combines with J gene TRBJ2-1, with 7 bases matching TRBD2. Trimming at V came to 3 bases and at J to 5 bases, leaving 4 bases not matched to a gene. CDR1 SQVTM and CDR2 ANQGSEA come from the germline V gene. The CDR3 is 13 amino acids. The CDR3 bases are TGCAGCGTTGATAGCGGGCCCAACAATGAGCAGTTCTTC. Translation gives CSVDSGPNNEQFF.

V and J are TRBV2 and TRBJ1-5; tentative D call: TRBD1 (5 bases). V was trimmed by 2 bases and J by 0 bases, leaving 8 bases between them. The CDR3 loop spans 15 amino acids. CDR1 is SNHLY, CDR2 FYNNEI, per germline. As DNA, the CDR3 is TGTGCCAGCAGTGAAACGACAGATAGCAATCAGCCCCAGCATTTT. It translates to CASSETTDSNQPQHF.

This clone showed up just once. The chain combines TRBV10-3 with TRBJ2-3; D is possibly TRBD1 (6 bases). V dropped 10 bases and J dropped 1 base, with 15 bases sitting between them. The CDR3 contains 14 residues. CDR1 is ENHRY and CDR2 is SYGVKD in the germline V gene. CDR3 sequence: CATLVAGGTDTQYF. The CDR3 DNA reads as TGTGCCACTCTGGTGGCAGGGGGCACAGATACGCAGTATTTT.

The chain carries TRBV30 and TRBJ1-1; possibly TRBD1 for D (6 bases). Germline loops: CDR1 GTSNPN, CDR2 SVGIG (reference sequence). The CDR3 runs 13 residues. V was cut by 2 bases and J by 4 bases, with 11 bases left in between. As DNA, the CDR3 is TGTGCCTGGAGTCGGGGGGCTGGCACTGAAGCTTTCTTT. It is translated as CAWSRGAGTEAFF.

This chain links TRBV30 with TRBJ1-2; D might be TRBD1 (6 bases). Germline-derived CDR1 and CDR2 are GTSNPN and SVGIG (reference sequence). CDR3 length equals 13 residues. V dropped 4 bases and J dropped 2 bases, with 11 bases sitting between them. CDR3 bases: TGTGCCTGGACAACAGGGATGAACTATGGCTACACCTTC. Protein product: CAWTTGMNYGYTF. Together with reference TRBV30 and TRBJ1-2, the CDR3 gives the full variable domain: SQTIHQWPATLVQPVGSPLSLECTVEGTSNPNLYWYRQAAGRGLQLLFYSVGIGQISSEVPQNLSASRPQDRQFILSSKKLLLSDSGFYLCAWTTGMNYGYTFGSGTRLTVV.

The chain has TRBV5-1 and TRBJ1-4, with TRBD1 matching 9 bases. V trimming: 2 bases; J trimming: 8 bases; junction bases outside the gene matches: 7. Germline V lookup: CDR1 SGHRS, CDR2 YFSETQ. This CDR3 has 15 residues. The CDR3 loop reads CASSLGDREGEKLFF. CDR3 sequence (DNA): TGCGCCAGCAGCTTAGGGGACAGGGAGGGCGAAAAACTGTTTTTT.

The V call is TRBV29-1, the J call TRBJ2-1; D possibly corresponds to TRBD1 (6 bases). Trimming left V 6 bases short and J 5 bases short, with 17 bases between. This CDR3 is built from 14 residues. Germline CDR1 and CDR2: SQVTM and ANQGSEA. CDR3 DNA sequence: TGCAGCGTCACCGGGACAACGGTGAACAATGAGCAGTTCTTC. As protein: CSVTGTTVNNEQFF.

This chain connects TRBV4-1 to TRBJ1-1, with a weak D call TRBD1 (5 bases). The CDR3 length is 14 residues. V lost 2 bases and J lost 1, with 8 bases in between. CDR1 MGHRA and CDR2 YSYEKL come from the germline V gene. The CDR3 nucleotides are TGCGCCAGCAGCCAACCGACAGAGAACACTGAAGCTTTCTTT. This codes for CASSQPTENTEAFF.

The CDR3 is CASSQEGDFVSGANVLTF. In DNA form, the CDR3 reads TGCGCCAGCAGCCAAGAAGGGGACTTTGTCTCTGGGGCCAACGTCCTGACTTTC. The rearrangement links TRBV4-3 to TRBJ2-6, with a tentative D call TRBD2 (6 bases). The V end was cut by 0 bases, the J end by 0 bases, with 12 bases between. This CDR3 region has 18 residues. The germline V gene has CDR1 LGHNA and CDR2 YSLEER.

V gene TRBV5-1 combines with J gene TRBJ1-3, with TRBD1 as a possible D gene (5 bases). The CDR3 has 14 amino acids. Trimming took off 3 bases at V and 0 bases at J, with 7 bases between the two ends. The V gene's germline CDR1 is SGHRS and CDR2 YFSETQ. CDR3 bases: TGCGCCAGCAGCTCTGACAGCTCTGGAAACACCATATATTTT. This gives the protein CASSSDSSGNTIYF.

The chain is built from TRBV5-1 and TRBJ1-4, with D unresolved. Germline CDR1 is SGHRS and CDR2 is YFSETQ. The ends were cut back, 1 base at V and 0 bases at J, with 7 bases in the middle. The CDR3 is 15 residues long. The CDR3 DNA sequence: TGCGCCAGCAGCTTGACCCCGGCAACTAATGAAAAACTGTTTTTT. Amino acids: CASSLTPATNEKLFF.

The chain recombines TRBV2 with TRBJ1-2; possibly TRBD1 for D (5 bases). The V end was cut by 2 bases, the J end by 4 bases, with 17 bases between. Looked up from germline, CDR1 is SNHLY and CDR2 is FYNNEI. The CDR3 length is 16 residues. The CDR3 DNA reads as TGTGCCAGCAGTGAATTGGGGGGATACGGGACCTATGGCTACACCTTC. Translating gives CASSELGGYGTYGYTF.

CDR3 bases: TGTGCCAGCAGCTTGGTACAGGGATCGACAGATACGCAGTATTTT. It translates to CASSLVQGSTDTQYF. This rearrangement joins TRBV5-5 to TRBJ2-3; D may be TRBD1 (6 bases). This CDR3 is 15 amino acids long. CDR1 and CDR2 (germline): SGHKS, YYEKEE (reference sequence). The V gene lost 0 bases and the J gene lost 3 bases, with 11 bases spanning the gap.

This chain connects TRBV30 to TRBJ1-4; 11 bases fit TRBD1. Losses at the gene ends were 5 bases for V and 7 bases for J; bases not matched to a gene: 6. The V gene's germline CDR1 is GTSNPN and CDR2 SVGIG (reference sequence). The CDR3 length is 14 residues. The CDR3 here is CAWSVGTGGEKLFF. The DNA for the CDR3 is TGTGCCTGGTCCGTCGGGACAGGGGGTGAAAAACTGTTTTTT.

The CDR3 sequence: CASSLGDSRYEQYF. CDR3 DNA sequence: TGTGCCAGCAGCTTAGGGGACTCACGCTACGAGCAGTACTTC. The chain uses TRBV11-2 and TRBJ2-7; maybe TRBD2 (6 bases). This CDR3 contains 14 residues. Between the trimmed V and J ends, which lost 1 base and 3 bases, there was a span of 10 bases. Germline CDR1 and CDR2: SGHAT and FQNNGV.

The chain joins TRBV2 to TRBJ1-4; unclear D gene. The CDR3 totals 13 residues. The germline gives CDR1 SNHLY, CDR2 FYNNEI. Trimming cost V 3 bases and J 8 bases, with 10 bases left between them. The CDR3 DNA follows: TGTGCCAGCAGTGAGGGAGGACGGGAAAAACTGTTTTTT. The encoded protein is CASSEGGREKLFF.

This CDR3 reads CASSLQNTGELFF. The CDR3 region has the DNA TGTGCCAGCAGTTTACAGAACACCGGGGAGCTGTTTTTT. The chain joins TRBV28 to TRBJ2-2; D remains unclear. V shed 2 bases and J shed 1 base, with 2 bases lying between them. Germline-derived CDR1 and CDR2 are MDHEN and SYDVKM. This CDR3 has 13 residues.

Points on this clone: This sample also contains other DNA sequences that code for the same CDR3. The V and J genes are TRBV2 and TRBJ2-3, with D uncertain. The CDR3 spans 12 residues. Trimming removed 5 bases at V and 0 bases at J, with 3 bases between. Germline CDR1 reads SNHLY; CDR2 reads FYNNEI. CDR3: CASSYSTDTQYF. For the CDR3, the DNA is TGTGCCAGCAGTTATAGCACAGATACGCAGTATTTT.

V and J are TRBV5-6 and TRBJ2-1; D is ambiguous. Germline loops: CDR1 SGHDT, CDR2 YYEEEE. Trimming cost V 3 bases and J 9 bases, with 10 bases left between them. This CDR3 region has 12 residues. The CDR3 sequence is CASSSISGEQFF. For the CDR3, the DNA is TGTGCCAGCAGCTCCATTTCGGGTGAGCAGTTCTTC.

The chain uses TRBV9 and TRBJ1-1; D is unclear. V was trimmed by 3 bases and J by 0 bases, leaving 6 bases between them. Germline V gene sequence: CDR1 SGDLS, CDR2 YYNGEE. The CDR3 totals 13 residues. CDR3 protein: CASSGAMNTEAFF. The CDR3 DNA follows: TGTGCCAGCAGCGGTGCTATGAACACTGAAGCTTTCTTT.

The chain joins TRBV19 to TRBJ2-3, with 10 bases identical to TRBD2. The germline V gene encodes CDR1 LNHDA and CDR2 SQIVND (reference sequence). The V and J ends lost 7 bases and 4 bases, in that order; junction bases with no gene match: 5. CDR3 length: 14 amino acids. The CDR3 loop reads CASKSGGAADTQYF. CDR3 DNA: TGTGCCAGTAAAAGCGGGGGGGCGGCAGATACGCAGTATTTT.

V usage is TRBV29-1 and J usage is TRBJ1-4, with 7 bases that match TRBD1. Germline lookup yields CDR1 SQVTM and CDR2 ANQGSEA. V was clipped by 7 bases and J by 7 bases; unmatched bases: 12. The CDR3 length is 14 residues. The chain's CDR3 is CSATLRTGTEKLFF. CDR3 bases: TGCAGCGCCACCCTCCGGACAGGCACTGAAAAACTGTTTTTT.

This clone was observed once. The chain combines TRBV20-1 with TRBJ2-1; D is possibly TRBD2 (5 bases). The CDR3 has 10 residues. The V end lost 5 bases, the J end lost 8 bases, and 7 bases lay between the germline ends. The germline gives CDR1 DFQATT, CDR2 SNEGSKA (reference sequence). The CDR3 bases are TGCAGTGCTCTCGGGGATGAGCAGTTCTTC. Translating it yields CSALGDEQFF.